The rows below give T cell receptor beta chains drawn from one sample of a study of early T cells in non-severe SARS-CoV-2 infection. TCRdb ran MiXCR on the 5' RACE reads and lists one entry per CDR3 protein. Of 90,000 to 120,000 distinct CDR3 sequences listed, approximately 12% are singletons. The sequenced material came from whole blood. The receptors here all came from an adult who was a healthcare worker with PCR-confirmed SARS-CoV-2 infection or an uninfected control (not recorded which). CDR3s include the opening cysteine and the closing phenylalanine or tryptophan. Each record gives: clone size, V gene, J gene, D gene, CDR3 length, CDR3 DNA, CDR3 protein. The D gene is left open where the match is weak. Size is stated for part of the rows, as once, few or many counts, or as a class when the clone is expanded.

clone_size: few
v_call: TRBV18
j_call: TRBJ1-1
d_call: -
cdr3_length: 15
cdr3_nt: TGTGCCAGCTCACGAGAACAGGGAAAAAACACTGAAGCTTTCTTT
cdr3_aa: CASSREQGKNTEAFF

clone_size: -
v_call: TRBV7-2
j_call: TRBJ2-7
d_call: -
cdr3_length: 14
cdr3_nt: TGTGCCAGCAGCCCGGGACGGATTACCTACGAGCAGTACTTC
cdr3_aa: CASSPGRITYEQYF

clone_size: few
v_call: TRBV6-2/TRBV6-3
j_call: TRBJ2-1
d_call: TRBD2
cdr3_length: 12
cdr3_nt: TGTGCCAGCAGTTCGCGACTAGCGGAGCAGTTCTTC
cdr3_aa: CASSSRLAEQFF

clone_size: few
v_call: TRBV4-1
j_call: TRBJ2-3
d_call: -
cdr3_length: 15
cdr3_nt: TGCGCCAGCAGCCAACAAAGGGCTTTCACAGATACGCAGTATTTT
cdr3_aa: CASSQQRAFTDTQYF

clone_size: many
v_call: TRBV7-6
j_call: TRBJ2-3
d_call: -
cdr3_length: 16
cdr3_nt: TGTGCCAGCAGCTCATACTCGGTTGGAGGCACAGATACGCAGTATTTT
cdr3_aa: CASSSYSVGGTDTQYF

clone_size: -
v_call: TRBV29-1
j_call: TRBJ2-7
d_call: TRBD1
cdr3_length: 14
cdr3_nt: TGCAGCGTTGGCCGACAGGGAAGGCCCTACGAGCAGTACTTC
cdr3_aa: CSVGRQGRPYEQYF

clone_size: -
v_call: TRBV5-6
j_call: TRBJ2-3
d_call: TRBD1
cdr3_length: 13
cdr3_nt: TGTGCCAGCGGGGACAGGGGGCAGGATACGCAGTATTTT
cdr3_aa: CASGDRGQDTQYF

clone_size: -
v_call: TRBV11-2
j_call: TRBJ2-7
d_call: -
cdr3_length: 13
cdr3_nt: TGTGCCAGCAGCCAGCAACTTGGGGGCGAGCAGTACTTC
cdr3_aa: CASSQQLGGEQYF

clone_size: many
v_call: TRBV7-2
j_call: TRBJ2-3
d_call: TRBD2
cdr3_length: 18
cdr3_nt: TGTGCCAGCAGCTTGGCGGAACCGGGACTAGTGTCCACAGATACGCAGTATTTT
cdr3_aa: CASSLAEPGLVSTDTQYF

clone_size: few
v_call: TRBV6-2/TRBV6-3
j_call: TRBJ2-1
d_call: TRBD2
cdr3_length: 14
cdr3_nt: TGTGCCACCTTCAGCGGGAGGGCATACAATGAGCAGTTCTTC
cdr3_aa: CATFSGRAYNEQFF

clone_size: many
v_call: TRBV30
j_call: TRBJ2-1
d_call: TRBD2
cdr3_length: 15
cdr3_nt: TGTGCCTGGGAGAGTGGGGCGGGAGCCCGTCATGAGCAGTTCTTC
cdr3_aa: CAWESGAGARHEQFF

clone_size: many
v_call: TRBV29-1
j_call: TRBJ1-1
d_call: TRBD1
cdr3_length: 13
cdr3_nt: TGCAGCGTTGCGGGTACAGGGGCAACTGAAGCTTTCTTT
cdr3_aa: CSVAGTGATEAFF

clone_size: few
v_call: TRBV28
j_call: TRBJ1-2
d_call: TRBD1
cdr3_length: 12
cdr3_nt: TGTGCCAGCGGGGCACGACAGGGTGGCTACACCTTC
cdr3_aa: CASGARQGGYTF